These 13 T cell receptor beta chains share one sample of origin, sequenced in a study of a mutant IDH1 vaccine in newly diagnosed glioma. These receptors' targets are unknown. TCRdb keeps only in-frame clones here, not all; method: immunoSEQ multiplex PCR. Counted here are approximately 84,000 clones, over 75% occurring once; the ten biggest clones make up around 5%. Time point defined: week 47, end of study. In every dose of vaccine, 300 ug of mutant IDH1 20-mer peptide was given alongside topical imiquimod. Sequences were derived from PBMCs, sampled from a glioma patient whose treatment included an IDH1 peptide vaccine. Receptors originate from a man aged 40-50 years with glioma.

This sequence joins TRBV18 and TRBJ1-3, with a possible D match to TRBD1 (6 bases). The CDR3 runs 17 residues. Germline V lookup: CDR1 KGHSH, CDR2 LQKENI. The V end was cut by 2 bases, the J end by 0 bases, with 14 bases between. The CDR3 here is CASSPRGQGSSGNTIYF. CDR3 in DNA: TGTGCCAGCTCACCAAGGGGACAAGGGAGCTCTGGAAACACCATATATTTT.

This chain uses TRBV10-3 with TRBJ2-7; 7 bases are shared with TRBD1. V lost 3 bases, J lost 5 bases, and 10 bases stayed unmatched. Germline-derived CDR1 and CDR2 are ENHRY and SYGVKD. The CDR3 runs 15 residues. The CDR3 nucleotides are TGTGCCATCAGTGACCCGAGGACAGGATGGGACGAGCAGTACTTC. It codes for CAISDPRTGWDEQYF.

V is TRBV7-2 and J is TRBJ2-1, with unresolved D. The CDR3 consists of 16 residues. CDR1 SGHTA and CDR2 FQGNSA come from the germline V gene. V dropped 4 bases and J dropped 6 bases, with 19 bases sitting between them. DNA of the CDR3: TGTGCCAGCAGCTGGCGGTCGGCACAACCAGGCAATGAGCAGTTCTTC. This translates into CASSWRSAQPGNEQFF.

This clone is medium-sized (0.01 to 0.1%). The genes are TRBV21-1 and TRBJ1-1; the table's D call, TRBD1, was not checked against the DNA. TRBV21-1 is assigned pseudogene status. This CDR3 comprises 16 residues. CDR3 DNA sequence: TGTGCCAGCAGCACCCTTCCCCAGGGAAGTGTCACTGAAGCTTTCTTT. It is translated as CASSTLPQGSVTEAFF.

The chain uses TRBV10-2 and TRBJ2-1; D possibly corresponds to TRBD2 (6 bases). CDR3 length: 13 amino acids. Trimming shortened V by 3 bases and J by 5 bases, and 8 bases separated the two germline ends. Germline CDR1 is WSHSY and CDR2 is SAAADI. CDR3 residues: CASSDGGNNEQFF. The CDR3, as DNA: TGCGCCAGCAGTGACGGGGGAAACAATGAGCAGTTCTTC.

This chain links TRBV4-3 with TRBJ2-7, with 12 bases that match TRBD2. After removal of 4 bases from V and 4 bases from J, the junction contained 2 bases not matched to a gene. From germline, CDR1 is LGHNA and CDR2 YSLEER. The CDR3 runs to 14 residues. The CDR3 DNA reads TGCGCCAGCAGCCCCGGACTAGCGGGGTACGAGCAGTACTTC. Residues: CASSPGLAGYEQYF.

This chain connects TRBV5-4 to TRBJ2-5; the match to TRBD1 covers 9 bases. Judging by the DNA end, TRBJ2-7 fits better; the J call may be wrong. CDR3 length: 15 residues. CDR1 is SGHNT, CDR2 YYREEE, per germline (reference sequence). CDR3 coding DNA: TGTGCCAGCAGCCCGGGGACAGGGAGCTCCTACGAGCAGTACTTC. Protein sequence: CASSPGTGSSYEQYF.

The chain recombines TRBV7-2 with TRBJ1-5; TRBD1 aligns across 9 bases. Germline CDR1 and CDR2: SGHTA and FQGNSA. This CDR3 contains 15 residues. V was clipped by 4 bases and J by 5 bases; unmatched bases: 6. CDR3 nucleotides: TGTGCCAGCAGCTCGACAGGGGGGAAGGATCAGCCCCAGCATTTT. Translating it yields CASSSTGGKDQPQHF.

The gene calls are TRBV2 and TRBJ2-1; no clear D gene. Germline V gene data show CDR1 as SNHLY and CDR2 as FYNNEI. This CDR3 contains 12 residues. Trimming pared 8 bases from V and 4 bases from J, leaving 9 bases between. CDR3 residues: CASRTDYNEQFF. The CDR3, as DNA: TGTGCCAGCCGTACAGATTACAATGAGCAGTTCTTC.

There are many counts of this clone. V is TRBV7-2 and J is TRBJ1-1; a weak D match, TRBD1 (5 bases). Trimming cost V 3 bases and J 6 bases, with 8 bases left between them. Germline assignment: CDR1 SGHTA and CDR2 FQGNSA. The CDR3 covers 12 residues. CDR3 amino acids: CASSLGVAEAFF. DNA of the CDR3: TGTGCCAGCAGCTTGGGGGTCGCTGAAGCTTTCTTT.

CDR3 coding DNA: TGTGCCAGCATCTTCGGGAGGGAAATCGGGGAGCTGTTTTTT. Its protein is CASIFGREIGELFF. The chain combines TRBV27 with TRBJ2-2; TRBD2 agrees at 8 bases. Germline V gene sequence: CDR1 MNHEY, CDR2 SMNVEV (reference sequence). CDR3 size: 14 residues. After removal of 7 bases from V and 7 bases from J, the junction contained 8 bases not matched to a gene.

The chain couples TRBV2 to TRBJ2-7; TRBD2 agrees at 7 bases. The CDR3 is made up of 14 amino acids. Germline assignment: CDR1 SNHLY and CDR2 FYNNEI. V gave up 6 bases and J gave up 3 bases; unmatched junction bases: 8. CDR3 nucleotide sequence: TGTGCCAGCAGAGGAGCGGGAAAGATCTACGAGCAGTACTTC. It codes for CASRGAGKIYEQYF.

This clone was recorded once. CDR3 protein: CASSGTGWTEAFF. CDR3 bases: TGCGCCAGCAGCGGGACAGGGTGGACTGAAGCTTTCTTT. V gene TRBV10-1 combines with J gene TRBJ1-1, with 9 bases aligning to TRBD1. Germline V gene data show CDR1 as WNHNN and CDR2 as SYGVQD (reference sequence). Losses at the gene ends were 6 bases for V and 5 bases for J; bases not matched to a gene: 4. CDR3 size: 13 residues.